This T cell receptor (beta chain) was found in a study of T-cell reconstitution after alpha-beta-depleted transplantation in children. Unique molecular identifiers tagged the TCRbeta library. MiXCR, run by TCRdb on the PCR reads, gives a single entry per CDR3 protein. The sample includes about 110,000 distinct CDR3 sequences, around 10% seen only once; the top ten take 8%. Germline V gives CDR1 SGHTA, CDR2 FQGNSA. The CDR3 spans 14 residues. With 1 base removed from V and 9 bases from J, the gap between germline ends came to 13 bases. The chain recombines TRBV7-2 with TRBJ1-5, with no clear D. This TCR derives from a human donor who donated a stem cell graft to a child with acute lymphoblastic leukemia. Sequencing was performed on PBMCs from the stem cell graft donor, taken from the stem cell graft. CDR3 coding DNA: TGTGCCAGCAGCTTAGGTTTAACCCAATGGCCCCAGCATTTT. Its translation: CASSLGLTQWPQHF.